This passage covers 30 T cell receptor beta chains from one sample sequenced in a study of blood T cell repertoires in COVID-19. Measured with immunoSEQ multiplex PCR; TCRdb has only the in-frame clones, and not every one. Found here are some 83,000 clones, 89% of them singletons; the top ten hold approximately 2%. Sample: peripheral blood. Receptors were obtained from a man aged 50-59 years with acute or convalescent COVID-19.

CDR3 DNA: TGTGCCAGCAGCTGGTTAGCGGGAACCTACAATGAGCAGTTCTTC. It encodes CASSWLAGTYNEQFF. This chain joins TRBV7-9 and TRBJ2-1, with 8 nucleotides matching TRBD2. The CDR3 has 15 residues. Germline loops: CDR1 SEHNR, CDR2 FQNEAQ (reference sequence). V trimming: 4 bases; J trimming: 2 bases; junction bases outside the gene matches: 4.

The chain is built from TRBV14 and TRBJ1-4, with TRBD1 matching 9 bases. Looked up from germline, CDR1 is SGHDN and CDR2 is FVKESK. V shed 8 bases, J shed 8 bases, and the junction held 9 bases outside the gene matches. CDR3 length: 14 residues. CDR3 DNA sequence: TGTGCCAGCTCTCCGGGACAGGGTCAAGAAAAACTGTTTTTT. As protein: CASSPGQGQEKLFF.

The chain is built from TRBV11-2 and TRBJ2-3, with unresolved D. The CDR3 is made up of 13 amino acids. CDR1 and CDR2 (germline): SGHAT, FQNNGV. Between the trimmed V and J ends, which lost 1 base and 4 bases, there was a span of 6 bases. CDR3 coding DNA: TGTGCCAGCAGCTTAGGAACGGCAGATACGCAGTATTTT. As protein: CASSLGTADTQYF.

In its sample, this clone was seen a few times. The J gene is TRBJ2-1, the V gene TRBV10-2; D remains ambiguous. This CDR3 contains 14 residues. V was cut by 3 bases and J by 6 bases, with 12 bases left in between. The V gene's germline CDR1 is WSHSY and CDR2 SAAADI. The CDR3 protein is CASSDSPTGNEQFF. The CDR3 DNA is TGCGCCAGCAGTGATTCCCCAACCGGCAATGAGCAGTTCTTC.

This clone was detected once. V gene TRBV4-1 combines with J gene TRBJ1-1, with TRBD1 matching 8 bases. Per the germline V gene, CDR1 is MGHRA and CDR2 is YSYEKL. The CDR3 has 14 residues. V was pared by 4 bases and J by 4 bases, with 5 bases of the junction left unmatched. The CDR3 here is CASSPRGLGTEAFF. DNA of the CDR3: TGCGCCAGCAGCCCCAGGGGGCTGGGCACTGAAGCTTTCTTT.

The rearrangement joins TRBV7-9 to TRBJ1-2, with D possibly TRBD1 on 5 matching bases. This CDR3 is 14 amino acids long. Germline CDR1 and CDR2: SEHNR and FQNEAQ (reference sequence). Trimming took off 3 bases at V and 7 bases at J, with 15 bases between the two ends. The CDR3, as DNA: TGTGCCAGCAGCTTGGACACAGCCCAGCCTGGCTACACCTTC. It translates to CASSLDTAQPGYTF.

The chain employs TRBV12-3 or TRBV12-4 and TRBJ1-6, with no clear D. The CDR3 consists of 13 residues. The germline V and J ends were trimmed by 3 bases and 15 bases, with 15 bases remaining between them. CDR3 DNA: TGTGCCAGCAGTTTGAACAGCCTTTCGGTCCTCCACTTT. Its protein is CASSLNSLSVLHF.

The chain joins TRBV2 to TRBJ1-2, with D tentatively TRBD1 (5 bases). V lost 1 base and J lost 1, with 13 bases in between. This CDR3 contains 16 residues. The germline V gene encodes CDR1 SNHLY and CDR2 FYNNEI. The CDR3 sequence is CASSEGRTGVNYGYTF. In nucleotides, the CDR3 is TGTGCCAGCAGTGAAGGGCGGACGGGGGTTAACTATGGCTACACCTTC. Full variable domain (outside the CDR3, taken from reference TRBV2 and TRBJ1-2): EPEVTQTPSHQVTQMGQEVILRCVPISNHLYFYWYRQILGQKVEFLVSFYNNEISEKSEIFDDQFSVERPDGSNFTLKIRSTKLEDSAMYFCASSEGRTGVNYGYTFGSGTRLTVV.

This chain connects TRBV2 to TRBJ1-4, with 7 bases fitting TRBD1. Germline values: CDR1 SNHLY, CDR2 FYNNEI. Trimming took 6 bases from V and 0 from J; bases not matched to a gene: 10. The CDR3 length is 17 residues. CDR3 DNA: TGTGCCAGCAGCCGTGACAGGGTCGTTGCAACTAATGAAAAACTGTTTTTT. Amino acid sequence: CASSRDRVVATNEKLFF.

The chain employs TRBV7-3 and TRBJ2-3; 9 bases are a match to TRBD2. CDR3 length equals 16 residues. Per germline, CDR1 SGHTA and CDR2 FQGTGA. Trimming took 5 bases from V and 2 from J; bases not matched to a gene: 8. Written as DNA, the CDR3 is TGTGCCAGCAGCCCCCGCAGCGGGGGGTTCACAGATACGCAGTATTTT. Amino acid sequence: CASSPRSGGFTDTQYF.

The rearrangement joins TRBV2 to TRBJ1-4, with 7 positions matching TRBD1. V lost 4 bases and J lost 7; bases outside the gene matches: 9. The CDR3 consists of 15 residues. Germline V gene sequence: CDR1 SNHLY, CDR2 FYNNEI. This chain's CDR3 is CASSADRARVEKLFF. CDR3 nucleotides: TGTGCCAGCAGTGCCGACAGGGCTCGAGTTGAAAAACTGTTTTTT.

This rearrangement joins TRBV9 to TRBJ2-2; 11 positions match TRBD1. The CDR3 sequence is 16 residues long. From germline, CDR1 is SGDLS and CDR2 YYNGEE. V dropped 4 bases and J dropped 5; count of bases not matched to a gene: 7. For the CDR3, the DNA is TGTGCCAGCAGCCCTCCGGGACAGGGGGGTACCGGGGAGCTGTTTTTT. Translation gives CASSPPGQGGTGELFF.

The V gene is TRBV28, the J gene TRBJ2-3, with no clear D. The CDR3 totals 12 residues. Deletions cut 3 bases from V and 2 bases from J, with 3 bases between. Looked up from germline, CDR1 is MDHEN and CDR2 is SYDVKM. The CDR3 coding sequence is TGTGCCAGCAGTTTCTCCACAGATACGCAGTATTTT. It encodes CASSFSTDTQYF.

V gene TRBV5-1 combines with J gene TRBJ1-1, with TRBD1 as a possible D gene (6 bases). The CDR3 length is 14 residues. Looked up from germline, CDR1 is SGHRS and CDR2 is YFSETQ. With 5 bases removed from V and 2 bases from J, the gap between germline ends came to 13 bases. This chain's CDR3 is CASSSTGPNTEAFF. CDR3 in DNA: TGCGCCAGCAGTTCTACAGGGCCAAACACTGAAGCTTTCTTT.

This clone appeared once. V gene TRBV7-3 combines with J gene TRBJ2-1, with 7 bases lining up with TRBD1. Germline CDR1 SGHTA, CDR2 FQGTGA. There are 15 residues in the CDR3. The ends lost 5 bases at V and 0 bases at J; junction bases unmatched: 4. CDR3 bases: TGTGCCAGCAGCCTTGGGGACAGCTCCTACAATGAGCAGTTCTTC. Residues: CASSLGDSSYNEQFF.

The chain carries TRBV11-2 and TRBJ2-3, with D perhaps TRBD1 (6 bases). V was clipped by 1 base and J by 2 bases, with 16 bases between them. CDR3 length: 17 residues. From germline, CDR1 is SGHAT and CDR2 FQNNGV. The CDR3 bases are TGTGCCAGCAGCTTAGCCCGAGGGGGACGGAACACAGATACGCAGTATTTT. Protein: CASSLARGGRNTDTQYF.

V usage is TRBV27 and J usage is TRBJ2-7; 8 positions match TRBD2. This CDR3 spans 15 amino acids. The ends lost 3 bases at V and 6 bases at J; junction bases unmatched: 10. Germline lookup yields CDR1 MNHEY and CDR2 SMNVEV (reference sequence). The CDR3 DNA reads TGTGCCAGCAGTTTCATGGGAGCGGGAGAGTCCGAGCAGTACTTC. Protein product: CASSFMGAGESEQYF.

The V call is TRBV3-1 (or the pseudogene TRBV3-2), the J call TRBJ1-5; maybe TRBD1 (5 bases). The CDR3 totals 14 residues. The germline CDR1 and CDR2 sequences are LGHDT and YNNKEL (reference sequence). The V and J ends lost 2 bases and 7 bases respectively, with 12 bases between them. The CDR3 spells CASSQFGGGQPQHF. The CDR3 DNA sequence: TGTGCCAGCAGCCAATTCGGGGGTGGGCAGCCCCAGCATTTT.

The chain combines TRBV10-2 with TRBJ1-1, with a weak D call TRBD1 (5 bases). Trimming took off 3 bases at V and 3 bases at J, with 8 bases between the two ends. The CDR3 runs 13 residues. CDR1 is WSHSY, CDR2 SAAADI, per germline. In nucleotides, the CDR3 is TGCGCCAGCAGTGATACAGGTTACACTGAAGCTTTCTTT. The encoded protein is CASSDTGYTEAFF.

This rearrangement joins TRBV7-3 to TRBJ2-1, with 8 bases that match TRBD2. Losses at the gene ends were 5 bases for V and 7 bases for J; bases not matched to a gene: 10. Germline lookup yields CDR1 SGHTA and CDR2 FQGTGA. The CDR3 covers 15 residues. The CDR3 DNA reads as TGTGCCAGCAGCCCGGGGGGGAACCATCCAAATGAGCAGTTCTTC. Encoded protein: CASSPGGNHPNEQFF. The full variable domain, in which reference TRBV7-3 and TRBJ2-1 provide the parts outside the CDR3, is GAGVSQTPSNKVTEKGKYVELRCDPISGHTALYWYRQSLGQGPEFLIYFQGTGAADDSGLPNDRFFAVRPEGSVSTLKIQRTERGDSAVYLCASSPGGNHPNEQFFGPGTRLTVL.

The chain recombines TRBV7-2 with TRBJ1-2, with 9 bases matching TRBD1. The CDR3 consists of 16 residues. CDR1 and CDR2 from the germline V gene are SGHTA and FQGNSA. V shed 5 bases, J shed 4 bases, and the junction held 11 bases outside the gene matches. In DNA form, the CDR3 reads TGTGCCAGCAGCCCCCGGGGAGGGACAGGGATCTATGGCTACACCTTC. The encoded protein is CASSPRGGTGIYGYTF.

The chain has TRBV5-1 and TRBJ2-5; 12 positions match TRBD2. The germline CDR1 and CDR2 sequences are SGHRS and YFSETQ. This CDR3 has 14 amino acids. Trimming took 4 bases from V and 5 from J; bases not matched to a gene: 3. The CDR3: CASSDLAGGETQYF. Written as DNA, the CDR3 is TGCGCCAGCAGCGATCTAGCGGGGGGGGAGACCCAGTACTTC.

The chain couples TRBV28 to TRBJ1-5; 8 bases match TRBD1. The CDR3 sequence is 14 residues long. Germline V gene data show CDR1 as MDHEN and CDR2 as SYDVKM. The junction had 7 bases not matched to a gene; V was cut back by 6 bases and J by 6 bases. The chain's CDR3 is CASRRTGLIQPQHF. CDR3 coding DNA: TGTGCCAGCAGAAGGACAGGGTTGATTCAGCCCCAGCATTTT.

The J gene is TRBJ2-4, the V gene TRBV15; D is perhaps TRBD2 (5 bases). Trimming shortened V by 5 bases and J by 4 bases, and 12 bases separated the two germline ends. The CDR3 length is 14 residues. From germline, CDR1 is LNHNV and CDR2 YYDKDF (reference sequence). The CDR3: CATSGPQRKNIQYF. The DNA of the CDR3 is TGTGCCACCAGCGGACCCCAGCGGAAAAACATTCAGTACTTC.

This rearrangement joins TRBV7-2 to TRBJ1-1; no clear D. V lost 1 base and J 7 bases, leaving 22 bases between the germline ends. The CDR3 runs to 17 residues. From germline, CDR1 is SGHTA and CDR2 FQGNSA. CDR3 coding DNA: TGTGCCAGCAGCTTAGGAGGGTGGGTCGCTGGAGAGGGTGAAGCTTTCTTT. Its protein is CASSLGGWVAGEGEAFF.

The J gene is TRBJ2-3, the V gene TRBV6-6, with TRBD2 identical over 8 bases. This CDR3 is 15 amino acids long. The V gene end was trimmed by 4 bases and the J gene end by 5 bases; junction bases not matched to a gene: 8. Germline assignment: CDR1 MNHNY and CDR2 SVGAGI (reference sequence). This CDR3 is CASSSAGVMGDTQYF. The CDR3, as DNA: TGTGCCAGCAGTTCAGCGGGGGTGATGGGAGATACGCAGTATTTT.

The gene calls are TRBV6-5 and TRBJ1-3, with a possible D match to TRBD1 (6 bases). The CDR3 contains 15 residues. The germline V gene has CDR1 MNHEY and CDR2 SVGAGI. V gave up 4 bases and J gave up 3 bases, with 13 bases separating them. CDR3 bases: TGTGCCAGCAGTTTCGGACAGAAAAATGGAAACACCATATATTTT. As protein: CASSFGQKNGNTIYF.

The sample holds one count of this clone. The rearrangement links TRBV18 to TRBJ1-3; 8 nucleotides match TRBD1. Germline CDR1 and CDR2: KGHSH and LQKENI. CDR3 length equals 15 residues. V trimming: 4 bases; J trimming: 8 bases; junction bases outside the gene matches: 10. The CDR3: CASSLAGTGRDTIYF. DNA of the CDR3: TGTGCCAGCTCACTAGCCGGGACAGGCCGAGACACCATATATTTT.

The rearrangement links TRBV5-6 to TRBJ1-2, with 8 bases that match TRBD1. The CDR3 contains 14 residues. The J segment lost 2 bases and the V segment lost 4 bases, leaving 4 bases of the junction unmatched. Germline CDR1 and CDR2: SGHDT and YYEEEE. The CDR3 DNA follows: TGTGCCAGCAGCCCGCGACAGGGGAACTATGGCTACACCTTC. Its protein is CASSPRQGNYGYTF.

This chain uses TRBV11-2 with TRBJ2-1, with a possible D match to TRBD2 (6 bases). V lost 5 bases, J lost 4 bases, and 12 bases lay in between. This CDR3 is 14 amino acids long. CDR1 and CDR2 (germline): SGHAT, FQNNGV. CDR3 in amino acids: CASSRLGLYNEQFF. The CDR3 nucleotides read TGTGCCAGCAGCCGTCTGGGACTTTACAATGAGCAGTTCTTC. Together with reference TRBV11-2 and TRBJ2-1, the CDR3 gives the full variable domain: EAGVAQSPRYKIIEKRQSVAFWCNPISGHATLYWYQQILGQGPKLLIQFQNNGVVDDSQLPKDRFSAERLKGVDSTLKIQPAKLEDSAVYLCASSRLGLYNEQFFGPGTRLTVL.